Sequencing of this T cell receptor (beta chain) was carried out in a study of vaccination and CD4 T cells after COVID-19. For this clonotype: Its antigen is unidentified.

The CDR3 covers 13 residues. The V end lost 3 bases, the J end lost 4 bases, and 10 bases lay between the germline ends. Germline CDR1 is SGHVS and CDR2 is FQNEAQ. The Oncomine TCR Beta short-read assay was applied to DNA of cultured CD4+ T cells. One entry per CDR3 protein results from TCRdb running MiXCR on the PCR reads. The sample shows around 8,100 distinct CDR3 sequences, approximately 54% of them seen only once. Treatment noted: roughly ten-day PBMC culture with coronavirus spike peptide pools or control peptides (ViraFEST assay). The clonotype was recovered from a human donor who had recovered from COVID-19. Sequenced sample: CD4+ T cells from blood, cultured in vitro. V and J are TRBV7-8 and TRBJ2-7; D remains ambiguous. The chain's CDR3 is CASSFQTPYEQYF. The CDR3 DNA reads as TGTGCCAGCAGCTTCCAGACTCCGTACGAGCAGTACTTC.